This TCR beta chain was documented in a study of cytomegalovirus exposure and HLA in healthy donors. Overall study results and limits: In vitro confirmation showed three CMV-associated chains to be CMV antigen specific.

Method: immunoSEQ multiplex PCR; TCRdb's copy keeps in-frame clones and lacks some. This sample has 150,000 to 180,000 clones, with less than 90% found just once. On this clone: Its matching antigen is unknown.

This CDR3 has 16 amino acids. Germline lookup yields CDR1 SGDLS and CDR2 YYNGEE. With 4 bases clipped from V and 5 bases from J, the junction kept 12 bases outside the gene matches. The chain recombines TRBV9 with TRBJ2-1; 7 nucleotides match TRBD2. This TCR derives from a young man in good health and CMV-seropositive. The material sequenced was PBMCs. The CDR3 DNA is TGTGCCAGCAGCCCCAGGTGGGCTAGCGGTCACAATGAGCAGTTCTTC. It yields the protein CASSPRWASGHNEQFF. The entire variable domain, with the rest obtained from reference TRBV9 and TRBJ2-1, is as follows: DSGVTQTPKHLITATGQRVTLRCSPRSGDLSVYWYQQSLDQGLQFLIQYYNGEERAKGNILERFSAQQFPDLHSELNLSSLELGDSALYFCASSPRWASGHNEQFFGPGTRLTVL.